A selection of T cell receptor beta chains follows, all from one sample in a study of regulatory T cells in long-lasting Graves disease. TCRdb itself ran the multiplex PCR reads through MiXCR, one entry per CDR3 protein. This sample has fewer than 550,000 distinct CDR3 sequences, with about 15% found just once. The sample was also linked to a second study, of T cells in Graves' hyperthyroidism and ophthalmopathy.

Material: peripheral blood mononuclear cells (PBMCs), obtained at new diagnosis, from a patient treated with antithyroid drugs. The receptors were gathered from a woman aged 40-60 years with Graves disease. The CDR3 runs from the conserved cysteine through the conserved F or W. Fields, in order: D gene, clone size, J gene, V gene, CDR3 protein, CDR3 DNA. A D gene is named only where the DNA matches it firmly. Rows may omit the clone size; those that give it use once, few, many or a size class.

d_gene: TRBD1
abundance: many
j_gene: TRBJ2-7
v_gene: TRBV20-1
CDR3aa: CSAVGQGRNEQYF
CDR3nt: TGCAGTGCTGTCGGACAGGGGAGGAACGAGCAGTACTTC

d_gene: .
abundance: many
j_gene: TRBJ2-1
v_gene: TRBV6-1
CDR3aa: CASRATVNEQFF
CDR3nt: TGTGCCAGCAGAGCGACAGTAAATGAGCAGTTCTTC

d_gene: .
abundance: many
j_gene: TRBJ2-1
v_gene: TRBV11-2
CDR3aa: CASSLGNPANLSSYNEQFF
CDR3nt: TGTGCCAGCAGCTTAGGAAACCCTGCTAACCTGAGCTCCTACAATGAGCAGTTCTTC

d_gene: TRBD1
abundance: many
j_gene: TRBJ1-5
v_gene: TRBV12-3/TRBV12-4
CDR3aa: CASRTRDSWEPQHF
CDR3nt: TGTGCCAGCAGAACCCGGGACAGCTGGGAGCCCCAGCATTTT

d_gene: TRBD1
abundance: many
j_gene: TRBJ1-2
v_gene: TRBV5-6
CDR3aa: CASSLMAGGTGGYTF
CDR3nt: TGTGCCAGCAGCTTGATGGCAGGGGGAACAGGAGGCTACACCTTC

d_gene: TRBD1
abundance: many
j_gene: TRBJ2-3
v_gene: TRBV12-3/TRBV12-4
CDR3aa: CASSSPTGDTDTQYF
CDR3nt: TGTGCCAGCAGTTCCCCGACAGGGGACACAGATACGCAGTATTTT

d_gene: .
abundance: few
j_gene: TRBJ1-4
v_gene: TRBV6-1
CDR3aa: CATSDSSTNEKLFF
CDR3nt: TGTGCCACCTCGGACAGTTCAACTAATGAAAAACTGTTTTTT

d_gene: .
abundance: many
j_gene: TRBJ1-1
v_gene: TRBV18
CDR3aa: CASSPPGTYTEAFF
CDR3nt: TGTGCCAGCTCACCACCAGGAACATACACTGAAGCTTTCTTT

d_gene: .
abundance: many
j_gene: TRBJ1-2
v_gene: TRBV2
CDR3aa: CASSGHGYTF
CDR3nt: TGTGCCAGCAGTGGTCATGGCTACACCTTC

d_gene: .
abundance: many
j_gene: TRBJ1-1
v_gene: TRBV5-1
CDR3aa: CASSLEGGIYEAFF
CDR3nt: TGCGCCAGCAGCTTGGAGGGGGGAATTTATGAAGCTTTCTTT

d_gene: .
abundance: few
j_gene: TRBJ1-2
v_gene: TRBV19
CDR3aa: CASSISAREYGYTF
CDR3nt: TGTGCCAGTAGTATTTCGGCCAGGGAATATGGCTACACCTTC

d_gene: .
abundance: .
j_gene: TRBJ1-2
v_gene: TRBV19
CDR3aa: CASRVGLEAYGYTF
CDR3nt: TGTGCCAGTAGAGTGGGGTTGGAAGCATATGGCTACACCTTC

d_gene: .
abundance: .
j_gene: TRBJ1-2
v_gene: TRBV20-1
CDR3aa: CSATRAGAGYTF
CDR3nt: TGCAGTGCTACCCGCGCTGGGGCTGGCTACACCTTC

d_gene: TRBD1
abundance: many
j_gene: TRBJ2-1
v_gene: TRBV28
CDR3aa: CASSRLGQESYNEQFF
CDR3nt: TGTGCCAGCAGCCGACTCGGACAGGAAAGCTACAATGAGCAGTTCTTC

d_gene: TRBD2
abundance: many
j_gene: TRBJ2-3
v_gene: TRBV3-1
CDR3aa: CASSQAGGPSTDTQYF
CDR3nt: TGTGCCAGCAGCCAAGCGGGGGGGCCAAGCACAGATACGCAGTATTTT

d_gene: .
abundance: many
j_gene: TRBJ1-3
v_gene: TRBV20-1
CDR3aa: CSARDQRGGSGNTIYF
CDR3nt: TGCAGTGCTAGGGACCAACGGGGCGGCTCTGGAAACACCATATATTTT

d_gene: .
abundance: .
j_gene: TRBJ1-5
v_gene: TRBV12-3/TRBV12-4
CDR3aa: CASSLVFRGGPQHF
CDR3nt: TGTGCCAGCAGTTTAGTCTTCAGGGGAGGGCCCCAGCATTTT

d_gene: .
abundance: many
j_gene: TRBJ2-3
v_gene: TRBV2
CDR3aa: CASLGSPTDTQYF
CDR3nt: TGTGCCAGCCTGGGGAGTCCCACAGATACGCAGTATTTT

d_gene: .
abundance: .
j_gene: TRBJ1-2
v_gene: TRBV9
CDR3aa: CASSVGSRMNYGYTF
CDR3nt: TGTGCCAGCAGCGTAGGTTCCAGGATGAACTATGGCTACACCTTC

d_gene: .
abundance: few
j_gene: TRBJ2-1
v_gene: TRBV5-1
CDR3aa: CASSFPGGPLNEQFF
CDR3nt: TGCGCCAGCAGCTTCCCAGGGGGGCCCTTAAATGAGCAGTTCTTC

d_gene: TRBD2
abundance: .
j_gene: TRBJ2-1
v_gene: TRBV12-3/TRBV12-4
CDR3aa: CASSISGGNYNEQFF
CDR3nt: TGTGCCAGCAGCATTAGCGGGGGGAACTACAATGAGCAGTTCTTC

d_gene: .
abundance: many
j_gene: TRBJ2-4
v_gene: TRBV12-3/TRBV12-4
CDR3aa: CASSLGLGNIQYF
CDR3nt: TGTGCCAGCAGTTTAGGTTTAGGAAACATTCAGTACTTC

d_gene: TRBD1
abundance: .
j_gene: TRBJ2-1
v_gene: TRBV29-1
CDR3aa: CSGAGTDTYNEQFF
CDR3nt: TGCAGCGGCGCCGGGACAGATACCTACAATGAGCAGTTCTTC

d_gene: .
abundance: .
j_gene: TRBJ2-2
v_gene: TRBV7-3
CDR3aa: CASSSLAPNTGELFF
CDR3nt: TGTGCCAGCAGTTCGCTAGCGCCGAACACCGGGGAGCTGTTTTTT

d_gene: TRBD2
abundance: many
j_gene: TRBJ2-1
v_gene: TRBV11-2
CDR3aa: CASSLDRLAGSEQFF
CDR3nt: TGTGCCAGCAGCTTGGACCGACTAGCGGGGAGCGAGCAGTTCTTC

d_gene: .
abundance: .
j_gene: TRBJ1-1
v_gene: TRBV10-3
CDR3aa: CAISEWVSVGAFF
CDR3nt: TGTGCCATCAGTGAGTGGGTAAGCGTAGGGGCTTTCTTT

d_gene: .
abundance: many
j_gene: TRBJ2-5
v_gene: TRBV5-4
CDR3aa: CASSLAAQETQYF
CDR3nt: TGTGCCAGCAGCTTGGCGGCACAAGAGACCCAGTACTTC

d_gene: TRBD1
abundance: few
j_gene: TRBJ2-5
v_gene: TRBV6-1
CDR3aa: CASSQTGGGETQYF
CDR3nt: TGTGCCAGCAGTCAGACAGGGGGCGGTGAGACCCAGTACTTC

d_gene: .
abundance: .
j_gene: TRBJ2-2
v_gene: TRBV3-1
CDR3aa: CASGRGTGELSF
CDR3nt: TGTGCCAGCGGAAGGGGTACCGGGGAGCTGTCTTTT

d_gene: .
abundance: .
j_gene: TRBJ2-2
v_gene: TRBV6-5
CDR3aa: CASSYLRNGELFF
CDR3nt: TGTGCCAGCAGTTACTTAAGAAACGGGGAGCTGTTTTTT

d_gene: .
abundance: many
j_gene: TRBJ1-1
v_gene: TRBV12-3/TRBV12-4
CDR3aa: CASSPTWGGTEAFF
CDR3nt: TGTGCCAGCAGCCCGACGTGGGGCGGCACTGAAGCTTTCTTT

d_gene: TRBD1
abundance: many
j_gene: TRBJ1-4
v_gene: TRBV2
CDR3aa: CAIGQGRRKLFF
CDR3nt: TGTGCCATCGGACAGGGGAGGAGGAAACTGTTTTTT

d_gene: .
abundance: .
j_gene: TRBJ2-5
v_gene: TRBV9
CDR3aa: CASSAGGATEQETQYF
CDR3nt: TGTGCCAGCAGCGCAGGGGGGGCCACCGAACAAGAGACCCAGTACTTC

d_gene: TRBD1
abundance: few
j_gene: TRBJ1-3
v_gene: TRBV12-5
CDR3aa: CASGLVRGTVTGNTIYF
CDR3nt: TGTGCTAGTGGTTTGGTACGGGGGACAGTTACTGGAAACACCATATATTTT

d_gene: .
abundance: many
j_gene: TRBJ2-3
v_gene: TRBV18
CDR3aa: CASSIAADTQYF
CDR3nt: TGTGCCAGCTCAATAGCCGCGGATACGCAGTATTTT

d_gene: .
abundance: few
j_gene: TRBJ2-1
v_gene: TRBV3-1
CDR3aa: CASSQVKGRSYNEQFF
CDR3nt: TGTGCCAGCAGCCAAGTGAAGGGCCGGTCTTACAATGAGCAGTTCTTC

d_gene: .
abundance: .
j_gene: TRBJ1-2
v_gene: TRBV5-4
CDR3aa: CASSLQGYRGGRTF
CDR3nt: TGTGCCAGCAGCTTACAAGGGTATCGAGGGGGAAGAACCTTC

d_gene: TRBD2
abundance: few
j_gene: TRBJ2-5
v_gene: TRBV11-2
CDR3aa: CASSLGLADPHSQYF
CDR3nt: TGTGCCAGCAGCTTGGGACTAGCGGATCCCCATAGCCAGTACTTC

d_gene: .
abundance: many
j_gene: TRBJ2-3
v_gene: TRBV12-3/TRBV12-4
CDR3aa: CASRPTGGESTDTQYF
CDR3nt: TGTGCCAGCAGACCCACTGGCGGGGAGAGCACAGATACGCAGTATTTT

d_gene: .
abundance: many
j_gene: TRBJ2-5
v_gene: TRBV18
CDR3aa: CASSLDNGETQYF
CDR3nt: TGTGCCAGCTCCCTCGACAATGGAGAGACCCAGTACTTC

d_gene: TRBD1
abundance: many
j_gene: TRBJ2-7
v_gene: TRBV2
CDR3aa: CASRAMDRDPYEQYF
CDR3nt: TGTGCCAGCAGGGCTATGGACAGGGACCCCTACGAGCAGTACTTC

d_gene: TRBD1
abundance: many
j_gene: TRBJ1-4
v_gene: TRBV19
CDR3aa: CASNPSGQTTNEKLFF
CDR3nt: TGTGCCAGTAACCCCTCGGGACAGACAACTAATGAAAAACTGTTTTTT

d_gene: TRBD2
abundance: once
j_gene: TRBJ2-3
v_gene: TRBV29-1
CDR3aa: CSVEDPGLAGAGDTQYF
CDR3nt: TGCAGCGTTGAAGATCCCGGACTAGCGGGGGCAGGGGATACGCAGTATTTT

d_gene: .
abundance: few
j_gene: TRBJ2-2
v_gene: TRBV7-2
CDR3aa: CASSLVGGVTGELFF
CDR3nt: TGTGCCAGCAGCTTAGTCGGGGGAGTCACCGGGGAGCTGTTTTTT

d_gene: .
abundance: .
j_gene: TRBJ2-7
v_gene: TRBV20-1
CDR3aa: CSARGTYEQYF
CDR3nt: TGCAGTGCTAGGGGTACCTACGAGCAGTACTTC

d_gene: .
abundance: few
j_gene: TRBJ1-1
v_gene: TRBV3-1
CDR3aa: CASSPRESNTEAFF
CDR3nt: TGTGCCAGCAGCCCCAGGGAGTCGAACACTGAAGCTTTCTTT

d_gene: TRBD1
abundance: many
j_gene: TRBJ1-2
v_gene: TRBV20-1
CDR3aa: CSARIGQGSYGYTF
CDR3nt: TGCAGTGCTAGAATTGGACAGGGTTCCTATGGCTACACCTTC

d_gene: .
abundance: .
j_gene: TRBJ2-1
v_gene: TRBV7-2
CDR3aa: CASSSLRKGGGYNEQFF
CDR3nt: TGTGCCAGCAGCTCCTTACGAAAGGGGGGGGGCTACAATGAGCAGTTCTTC

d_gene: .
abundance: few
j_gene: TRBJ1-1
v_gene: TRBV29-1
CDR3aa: CSVESPWGTEAFF
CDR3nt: TGCAGCGTAGAATCTCCTTGGGGCACTGAAGCTTTCTTT

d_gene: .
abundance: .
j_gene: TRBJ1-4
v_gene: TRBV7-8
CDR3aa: CASSSRRGGANEKLFF
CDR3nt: TGTGCCAGCAGCTCGCGGAGGGGTGGGGCTAATGAAAAACTGTTTTTT

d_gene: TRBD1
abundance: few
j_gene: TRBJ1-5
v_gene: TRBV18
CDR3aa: CASSGQGRQPQHF
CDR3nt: TGTGCCAGCTCCGGACAGGGTCGTCAGCCCCAGCATTTT

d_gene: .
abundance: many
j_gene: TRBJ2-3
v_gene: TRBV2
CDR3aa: CASSVLRTSTDTQYF
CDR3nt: TGTGCCAGCAGTGTATTGAGGACTAGCACAGATACGCAGTATTTT

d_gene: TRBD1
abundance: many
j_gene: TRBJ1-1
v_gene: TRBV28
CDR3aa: CASSIQGGLTEAFF
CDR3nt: TGTGCCAGCAGTATCCAGGGGGGGCTCACTGAAGCTTTCTTT

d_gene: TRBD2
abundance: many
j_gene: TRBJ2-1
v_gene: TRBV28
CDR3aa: CASSYGGAVNEQFF
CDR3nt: TGTGCCAGCAGTTACGGGGGGGCCGTCAATGAGCAGTTCTTC

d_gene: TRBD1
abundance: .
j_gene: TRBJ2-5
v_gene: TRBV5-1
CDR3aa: CASSSPDREETQYF
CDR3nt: TGCGCCAGCAGCTCACCGGACAGGGAAGAGACCCAGTACTTC

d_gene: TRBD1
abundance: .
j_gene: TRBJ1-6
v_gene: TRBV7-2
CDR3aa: CASSSGDSTHSPLHF
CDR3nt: TGTGCCAGCAGCTCGGGGGACAGCACCCATTCACCCCTCCACTTT

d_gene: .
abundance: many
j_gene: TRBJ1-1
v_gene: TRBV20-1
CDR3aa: CSAYEPRGLPEAFF
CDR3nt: TGCAGTGCATACGAGCCGAGGGGGTTGCCTGAAGCTTTCTTT